This T cell receptor (beta chain) was recovered during a study of cytomegalovirus exposure and HLA in healthy donors (dated by TCRdb to about 2017). Study-level background: An earlier analysis of 587 of the donors reported 276 Gb of sequence data and 117 million unique TCR beta sequences obtained from some 200 million T cells. An early release covering 550 to 700 HLA-typed donors comprised approximately 290 gigabases of sequencing data and roughly 85 million unique TCR sequences. Among the approximately 420 genotyped donors, about 83% belonged to the genetic ancestry cluster associated with self-reported Caucasian donors. The study aimed to test whether cataloging public T cell receptors could reveal signatures of past pathogen exposure. Using immunosequencing, the study profiled T cell repertoires from around 680 subjects and related those repertoires to cytomegalovirus serostatus. Along with the roughly 700-subject first cohort, a separate validation cohort of more than 90 different subjects was used. High-throughput TCR immunosequencing, statistical association of individual TCRs with disease status, and machine learning were combined to predict cytomegalovirus infection status. To study patterns of TCR occurrence, a later analysis re-analyzed previously published TCR beta repertoires from several hundred donors and added high-resolution HLA genotyping. In the later analysis, no new phenotypic data were used to find candidate immune exposures; instead, reliance was placed on TCR beta sequences and their occurrence across donors. In an earlier analysis of several hundred of the donors, high-throughput TCR beta sequencing was used to judge whether each TCR beta V gene segment behaved as functional or pseudogenic. Donor age, sex, ethnicity and CMV serostatus were collected together with the repertoire data. A later genetic analysis took genome-wide SNP genotypes for about 65% of the 666 donors and used that subset as a discovery cohort. All discovery cohort repertoires had been generated using a single sequencing platform. Class I and class II HLA loci were covered by the typing at four-digit resolution. Typing coverage differed by locus: A, B, C, DRB1 and DQB1 were typed in roughly 620-630 donors, DQA1 in about 500, DPA1 in some 610, and DPB1 in just under 480. About 5 DR-DQ haplotypes were handled as single units for association and clustering, since linkage in the cohort was strong. Across approximately 420 genotyped donors of the cohort, an average of roughly 200,000 unique TCR beta nucleotide sequences per donor were sequenced, and 15% to 20% of those sequences were non-productive. The paper as a whole reports these results and caveats: Across donors, most TCR sequences were observed very rarely, whereas some public TCRs were present in many individuals. A later genetic analysis associated a missense DCLRE1C variant with V-gene and J-gene trimming of TCR beta chains, and an independent cohort replicated the association. CMV serostatus was the only immune exposure information available for the cohort. According to a later genetic analysis, donors in an Asian-associated ancestry cluster had fewer N-insertions in productive TCRs than the roughly 700-donor mean. Because counts were too low, seventeen rarely observed V segments, including chromosome 9 orphons, were left out of the earlier analysis of 587 of the donors. Broadly in line with IMGT annotations, most TCR beta V segments showed up in productive rearrangements about 87% or about 30% of the time in an earlier analysis of about 500 of the donors. In vitro tests confirmed that a few of the cytomegalovirus-associated TCR beta chains recognize cytomegalovirus antigens. A total of 150 to 200 TCR beta chains were listed by the study as associated with cytomegalovirus. The classifier was reported to diagnose cytomegalovirus status with high specificity and sensitivity in both the original cohort and the validation cohort. In a later analysis, some 17,000 TCR beta sequences were associated with specific HLA alleles at a false discovery rate of 0.05. The authors suggested that the approach could potentially be extended to other disease states and immunological phenotypes. In a later analysis, the rate of TCR association differed among HLA loci, with DRB1 alleles having the most associated TCRs and HLA-C alleles having the fewest. In a later analysis, HLA-associated TCR beta chains showed more clonal expansion and lower generation probabilities than non-associated chains that were equally common. Linkage disequilibrium might explain the correlated functional status among segregating V segments, but an unknown experimental factor could not be ruled out. In this cohort, only TCR beta chains were sequenced, and detectable features were limited by the absence of alpha or paired-chain data. Sequencing depth was assumed to be roughly uniform across donors in the presence/absence analyses, though that assumption may not hold. A later analysis reported that several top co-occurrence clusters appeared linked to parvovirus B19, influenza, CMV and Epstein-Barr virus. A cluster of highly shared sequence variants was judged likely to represent a technical artifact of the sequencing pipeline. When HLA alleles, especially DR and DQ, strongly co-occurred, TCR associations were difficult to assign to individual alleles. Because HLA typing was missing for some donors at each locus, association tests included only the typed subset. According to a later analysis, most CMV-associated TCR beta chains appeared to be HLA-restricted, and the HLA associations seemed to be driven largely by CMV exposure. A further reported finding was that TCR beta sequences accurately predicted the HLA-A and HLA-B alleles for most subjects in the first cohort.

The cohort was made up of around 720 healthy bone marrow donors. All cohort members were sampled while nominally healthy, although unrecorded immune exposures were likely present. The donor was CMV seronegative and was included in the group of about 400 seronegative cohort members. A peripheral blood sample was collected from each donor, and TCR beta sequencing was performed on peripheral blood mononuclear cells. Genomic DNA was extracted from the blood cell samples with the Qiagen DNeasy Blood Extraction Kit. Library creation used the immunoSEQ multiplex PCR assay. The multiplex PCR relied on a mix of 60 forward primers for TCR Vbeta segments and 13 reverse primers for TCR Jbeta segments. The CDR3 region of rearranged TCR beta genes was amplified from genomic DNA with a multiplex PCR assay. The Illumina HiSeq System was used to sequence the amplified TCR beta libraries as 87-base-pair reads. Per the original workflow: Across the 670 or so repertoires, a later analysis counted some 80 million unique TCR beta chains, 9.5 million to 12 million of which were shared by at least two donors. Raw reads were error-corrected and collapsed into unique sequences by a nearest-neighbor algorithm in which closely related sequences were merged to remove PCR and sequencing errors. V, D and J gene segments were assigned by aligning CDR3 sequences to IMGT reference sequences. For a sequence to be retained, a match of at least six nucleotides was required to both a V gene segment and a J gene segment. Rearrangements were called productive when the CDR3 lacked stop codons and stayed in frame with V and J; all others were non-productive. CDR3 was defined by IMGT convention, running from the second conserved V-encoded cysteine to the conserved J-encoded phenylalanine. In an earlier analysis of 587 of the donors, sequences lacking an unambiguous match to a single V gene segment were excluded. An earlier analysis of approximately 590 of the donors called V segments functional above 56.7% productive rearrangements and segregating when the between-donor standard deviation exceeded 5%. A statistical classification framework was built to diagnose cytomegalovirus status from the catalog of TCR beta chain sequences. In a later analysis, TCR nucleotide sequences were compared against IMGT/GENE-DB human TR gene sequences so that V and J genes could be assigned. In a later analysis, CDR3 sequences and most-parsimonious VDJ recombination scenarios were assigned using the TCRdist pipeline. In a later analysis, every TCR beta chain was defined by the combination of its CDR3 amino acid sequence and its V-gene family, and reads without a unique V-gene family were dropped. In a later analysis, 450 to 600 highly shared, low-generation-probability nucleotide sequences were removed to address suspected cross-contamination and a sequencing artifact. For each public chain, a later analysis derived a clonal expansion index from normalized ranks of inferred template counts within each repertoire. Generation probabilities in a later analysis came from a VDJ recombination model fitted to out-of-frame rearrangements, and those results were checked against IGoR. A later analysis scored TCR-TCR, TCR-HLA and TCR-CMV co-occurrence with hypergeometric tests, applying a repertoire-size bias correction to TCR pairs. To estimate false discovery rates, a later analysis permuted the HLA or CMV assignments 20 times. In a later analysis, co-occurring TCRs were grouped using DBSCAN, and TCRdist sequence similarity was added for clustering within HLA-allele-positive subsets. For co-occurrence clustering, repertoires with fewer than 30,000 or more than 120,000 public chains were excluded, along with roughly 5 repertoires with anomalous nucleotide sharing. The table was pulled from immuneACCESS by TCRdb, which kept in-frame rearrangements only. Such tables lose some clones; where checked, under half of the loss comes from unresolved V genes, and the rest has no known cause. Clonal size and the V and J genes are those of that table, whereas D and trimming came from the DNA. The sample includes about 140,000 clones, with approximately 76% observed a single time. The leading ten clones occupy about 2% of the sample.

In regard to this clone: Its target antigen remains unknown. No base quality information exists; no much larger clone differs at one position.

This TCR derives from a man aged 35 to 55 in good health and CMV-seronegative. Sequenced: PBMCs.

The CDR3 has the sequence CASSQGRGNTGELFF. The DNA sequence is as follows: TGCGCCAGCAGCCAAGGCAGGGGGAACACCGGGGAGCTGTTTTTT. The chain joins TRBV4-1 to TRBJ2-2; matching of 6 bases hints at TRBD1 as the D gene. The trim is 1 base for V and 1 base for J, with a gap of 7 bases between the germline ends. The CDR3, from cysteine to phenylalanine, totals 15 residues. The DNA shown is the 45-base CDR3, in frame from base 1. The CDR1 and CDR2 encoded by the germline V gene are MGHRA and YSYEKL.